The 6 T cell receptor beta chains in this list originate from one sample, sequenced in a study of T cells in localized non-small cell lung cancer. Assay: immunoSEQ multiplex PCR; the TCRdb copy retains only in-frame clones and omits some. The table lists about 77,000 clones, around nine tenths of them singletons. Source: peripheral blood, taken before any cancer treatment. The receptors stem from a woman between 35 and 75 years old with stage I squamous cell lung carcinoma.

The J gene is TRBJ2-1, the V gene TRBV9; D is possibly TRBD1 or TRBD2 (6 bases each). CDR1 is SGDLS and CDR2 is YYNGEE in the germline V gene. The V gene lost 2 bases and the J gene lost 0 bases, with 15 bases spanning the gap. The CDR3 runs to 17 residues. The CDR3 nucleotides are TGTGCCAGCAGCGTCGATAGGGGGGCGAGCTCCTACAATGAGCAGTTCTTC. Protein product: CASSVDRGASSYNEQFF. The variable domain in full, completed from reference TRBV9 and TRBJ2-1, reads DSGVTQTPKHLITATGQRVTLRCSPRSGDLSVYWYQQSLDQGLQFLIQYYNGEERAKGNILERFSAQQFPDLHSELNLSSLELGDSALYFCASSVDRGASSYNEQFFGPGTRLTVL.

The rearrangement uses TRBV19 and TRBJ1-4; weak D call: TRBD1 (6 bases). Germline V gene lookup returns CDR1 LNHDA and CDR2 SQIVND (reference sequence). This CDR3 has 14 residues. Trimming took off 5 bases at V and 3 bases at J, with 10 bases between the two ends. The CDR3 DNA reads as TGTGCCAGTAGTGGACAGCCACCTAATGAAAAACTGTTTTTT. This gives the protein CASSGQPPNEKLFF.

The chain uses TRBV30 and TRBJ1-2; TRBD1 aligns across 7 bases. With V trimmed by 0 bases and J by 2 bases, 6 bases remained unmatched. The V gene's germline CDR1 is GTSNPN and CDR2 SVGIG (reference sequence). This CDR3 spans 15 amino acids. CDR3 DNA: TGTGCCTGGAGTGTATGGAGGGGGCCCAACTATGGCTACACCTTC. It specifies CAWSVWRGPNYGYTF.

This chain joins TRBV6-1 and TRBJ2-7; D gene ambiguous. The CDR3 length is 15 residues. V lost 0 bases and J 3 bases, leaving 12 bases between the germline ends. Germline V gives CDR1 MNHNS, CDR2 SASEGT. In nucleotides, the CDR3 is TGTGCCAGCAGTGAAGCGCTCACAAAGCACTACGAGCAGTACTTC. As protein: CASSEALTKHYEQYF.

The chain uses TRBV5-1 and TRBJ1-4, with D possibly being TRBD1 (5 bases). The V end lost 0 bases, the J end lost 4 bases, and 7 bases lay between the germline ends. The CDR3 length is 14 residues. CDR1 and CDR2 (germline): SGHRS, YFSETQ. For the CDR3, the DNA is TGCGCCAGCAGCTTGGGGGGGTTTAATGAAAAACTGTTTTTT. Its translation: CASSLGGFNEKLFF. Drawing the rest from reference TRBV5-1 and TRBJ1-4, the complete variable domain is KAGVTQTPRYLIKTRGQQVTLSCSPISGHRSVSWYQQTPGQGLQFLFEYFSETQRNKGNFPGRFSGRQFSNSRSEMNVSTLELGDSALYLCASSLGGFNEKLFFGSGTQLSVL.

This clone was recorded only once. The CDR3 region is CASSQESSNTGELFF. CDR3 in DNA: TGCGCCAGCAGCCAAGAGTCCAGCAACACCGGGGAGCTGTTTTTT. The gene calls are TRBV4-1 and TRBJ2-2; no reliable D call. Germline V gene lookup returns CDR1 MGHRA and CDR2 YSYEKL. V gave up 0 bases and J gave up 2 bases, with 7 bases separating them. The CDR3 has 15 amino acids.